Listed here are 6 T cell receptor beta chains from one sample, sequenced in a study of CD4 and CD8 cells across lung adenocarcinoma regions. Each CDR3 protein is one row after TCRdb ran MiXCR on the PCR reads. Here the sample spans over 10,000 distinct CDR3 sequences, around three fifths being singletons. The sample was CD8+ T cells from the margin of a lung tumor. The origin of the receptors is a female donor with lung adenocarcinoma. The CD4 and CD8 labels of this study may be unreliable.

The chain couples TRBV10-1 to TRBJ2-3, with 7 nucleotides matching TRBD2. Gene TRBJ2-1 matches the end of the DNA better, so the J call may be wrong. CDR3 length equals 14 residues. Germline V gene lookup returns CDR1 WNHNN and CDR2 SYGVQD (reference sequence). In DNA form, the CDR3 reads TGCGCCAGCAGTGAAATGGCGGGAGCCAATGAGCAGTTCTTC. Amino acids: CASSEMAGANEQFF.

This clonotype has only a few counts. The chain joins TRBV11-2 to TRBJ1-2; D is possibly TRBD1 (5 bases). Germline V CDR1 and CDR2: SGHAT, FQNNGV. The CDR3 has 15 amino acids. Trimming took 1 base from V and 2 from J, leaving 11 bases between them. The CDR3 reads CASSLAAGYNYGYTF. In DNA, the CDR3 is TGTGCCAGCAGCTTAGCGGCAGGGTACAACTATGGCTACACCTTC.

The CDR3, as DNA: TGTGCCAGCAGCCCAGGGATCCAAGAGACCCAGTACTTC. Residues: CASSPGIQETQYF. The V call is TRBV3-1, the J call TRBJ2-5; a weak D match, TRBD1 (5 bases). Germline loops: CDR1 LGHDT, CDR2 YNNKEL (reference sequence). The CDR3 consists of 13 residues. Trimming removed 4 bases from V and 1 base from J, with 7 bases in between.

This clonotype occurred a few times. The chain carries TRBV28 and TRBJ1-1; 10 bases fit TRBD1. Germline assignment: CDR1 MDHEN and CDR2 SYDVKM. The CDR3 sequence is 14 residues long. The junction had 10 bases not matched to a gene; V was cut back by 5 bases and J by 10 bases. The CDR3: CASSQPPGQGIAFF. The CDR3 DNA follows: TGTGCCAGCAGTCAGCCCCCGGGACAGGGGATAGCTTTCTTT.

Details on this clonotype: Relative to the germline gene, one junction end is altered; a read error may explain this. The chain employs TRBV27 and TRBJ2-4, with D possibly TRBD2 on 5 matching bases. The J call may be in error: the DNA end matches TRBJ2-3 better. This CDR3 has 14 residues. Germline V gives CDR1 MNHEY, CDR2 SMNVEV (reference sequence). The chain's CDR3 is CAITVGGSKNIQYF. The DNA of the CDR3 is TGCGCCATCACGGTGGGCGGGTCCAAAAACATTCAGTATTTT.

Judged by abundance, this clonotype is medium-sized. This chain links TRBV10-2 with TRBJ2-1, with TRBD2 identical over 7 bases. The CDR3 is 15 amino acids. The germline gives CDR1 WSHSY, CDR2 SAAADI. V shed 3 bases, J shed 7 bases, and the junction held 9 bases outside the gene matches. CDR3 sequence (DNA): TGCGCCAGCAGTGATCAGTGGGGGGGTGGGAATGAGCAGTTCTTC. Translating it yields CASSDQWGGGNEQFF.